The 25 T cell receptor beta chains listed next were all sequenced from one sample in a study of cytomegalovirus exposure and HLA in healthy donors. The PCR made use of 60 Vbeta and 13 Jbeta primers. Some clones are missing from TCRdb's copy, which holds only in-frame ones; the method was immunoSEQ multiplex PCR. Of about 140,000 clones listed, 9.7% are singletons. The sequenced sample consisted of PBMCs. The origin of the receptors is a man aged 45-60 years in good health and CMV-seronegative.

This clone was detected only a few times. The chain combines TRBV29-1 with TRBJ2-1; weak D call: TRBD1 (5 bases). The germline CDR1 and CDR2 sequences are SQVTM and ANQGSEA. The CDR3 runs 13 residues. V was pared by 2 bases and J by 0 bases, with 5 bases between. The CDR3 DNA is TGCAGCGTTGAAAGGGGCTCCTACAATGAGCAGTTCTTC. Translated: CSVERGSYNEQFF.

The sample holds a few counts of this clone. The chain has TRBV5-1 and TRBJ2-2; unclear D gene. The ends were cut back, 3 bases at V and 4 bases at J, with 10 bases in the middle. Germline values: CDR1 SGHRS, CDR2 YFSETQ. This CDR3 region has 14 residues. The CDR3 sequence is CASSSQVGTGELFF. CDR3 nucleotides: TGCGCCAGCAGCTCTCAGGTGGGCACCGGGGAGCTGTTTTTT.

Comments on this clone: The junction and the germline gene differ at one end; a read error may be behind it. The chain links TRBV7-3 to TRBJ2-7; TRBD2 is a possible D gene (6 bases). The CDR3 covers 10 residues. From germline, CDR1 is SGHTA and CDR2 FQGTGA. CDR3 bases: TGTGCCAGCAGCCGCTACGGGGGAGACTTC. Translating gives CASSRYGGDF.

The CDR3 loop is CASAERESYNEQFF. CDR3 sequence (DNA): TGTGCCAGCGCTGAGCGGGAGTCTTACAATGAGCAGTTCTTC. The V gene is TRBV9, the J gene TRBJ2-1; TRBD2 aligns across 8 bases. V was pared by 7 bases and J by 4 bases, with 7 bases of the junction left unmatched. CDR1 and CDR2 from the germline V gene are SGDLS and YYNGEE. CDR3 size: 14 residues.

This clone was detected only a few times. The CDR3 reads CASSWPRDTQYF. DNA of the CDR3: TGCGCCAGCAGCTGGCCCAGAGATACGCAGTATTTT. The chain combines TRBV5-1 with TRBJ2-3; D call uncertain. The germline gives CDR1 SGHRS, CDR2 YFSETQ. The CDR3 length is 12 residues. V was shortened by 3 bases and J by 5 bases, with 7 bases between the two germline ends.

This clone was observed a handful of times. The V gene is TRBV15, the J gene TRBJ1-5; perhaps TRBD1 as D (5 bases). Germline V gene lookup returns CDR1 LNHNV and CDR2 YYDKDF (reference sequence). The V end lost 3 bases, the J end lost 2 bases, and 17 bases lay between the germline ends. The CDR3 spans 17 residues. CDR3 in DNA: TGTGCCACCAGCAGGGATCGACAGTTTGGAGGCAATCAGCCCCAGCATTTT. Amino acid sequence: CATSRDRQFGGNQPQHF. The entire variable domain, with the rest obtained from reference TRBV15 and TRBJ1-5, is as follows: DAMVIQNPRYQVTQFGKPVTLSCSQTLNHNVMYWYQQKSSQAPKLLFHYYDKDFNNEADTPDNFQSRRPNTSFCFLDIRSPGLGDTAMYLCATSRDRQFGGNQPQHFGDGTRLSIL.

This clone was seen a few times. The chain uses TRBV7-6 and TRBJ1-2, with D unclear. Trimming cost V 1 base and J 2 bases, with 11 bases left between them. The CDR3 spans 15 residues. Looked up from germline, CDR1 is SGHVS and CDR2 is FNYEAQ. DNA of the CDR3: TGTGCCAGCAGCTTAGGGGGAGGAGGGAACTATGGCTACACCTTC. This encodes CASSLGGGGNYGYTF. Looking up the rest from reference TRBV7-6 and TRBJ1-2 gives the full variable domain: GAGVSQSPRYKVTKRGQDVALRCDPISGHVSLYWYRQALGQGPEFLTYFNYEAQQDKSGLPNDRFSAERPEGSISTLTIQRTEQRDSAMYRCASSLGGGGNYGYTFGSGTRLTVV.

This chain uses TRBV7-9 with TRBJ2-7; D may be TRBD1 (6 bases). The CDR3 is 17 amino acids. The germline V gene encodes CDR1 SEHNR and CDR2 FQNEAQ (reference sequence). Trimming took off 7 bases at V and 4 bases at J, with 26 bases between the two ends. In DNA form, the CDR3 reads TGTGCCAGCATCTCTCAACCCGGGACACCAAAACATTACGAGCAGTACTTC. Its protein product is CASISQPGTPKHYEQYF.

This clone was recorded a few times. V is TRBV25-1 and J is TRBJ1-4, with D unclear. V was pared by 4 bases and J by 15 bases, with 9 bases between. Germline values: CDR1 MGHDK, CDR2 SYGVNS. CDR3 length: 10 amino acids. The CDR3 sequence: CASSGEKVFF. CDR3 nucleotide sequence: TGTGCCAGCAGTGGAGAGAAAGTGTTTTTT.

V usage is TRBV11-1 and J usage is TRBJ2-3; D may be TRBD1 (6 bases). V was shortened by 5 bases and J by 7 bases, with 28 bases between the two germline ends. Germline values: CDR1 SGHAT, CDR2 FQDESV (reference sequence). This CDR3 spans 18 amino acids. CDR3 in DNA: TGTGCCAGCAGCCTAAGAGGTGATTGGGACACGTTGAGGAATACGCAGTATTTT. Translation: CASSLRGDWDTLRNTQYF. The full variable domain, in which reference TRBV11-1 and TRBJ2-3 provide the parts outside the CDR3, is EAEVAQSPRYKITEKSQAVAFWCDPISGHATLYWYRQILGQGPELLVQFQDESVVDDSQLPKDRFSAERLKGVDSTLKIQPAELGDSAMYLCASSLRGDWDTLRNTQYFGPGTRLTVL.

The sample holds a few counts of this clone. The chain combines TRBV2 with TRBJ2-3, with D tentatively TRBD2 (5 bases). The germline V gene encodes CDR1 SNHLY and CDR2 FYNNEI. V was pared by 10 bases and J by 4 bases, with 9 bases between. The CDR3 contains 11 residues. The CDR3 reads CATVLADTQYF. CDR3 DNA sequence: TGTGCCACAGTACTAGCAGATACGCAGTATTTT.

In its sample, this clone was seen a few times. The genes are TRBV7-8 and TRBJ1-4; 8 nucleotides match TRBD1. Per the germline V gene, CDR1 is SGHVS and CDR2 is FQNEAQ. Unmatched junction bases numbered 12, after V lost 10 bases and J lost 2 bases. The CDR3 consists of 16 residues. CDR3 DNA: TGTGCCACCACCCGGGACAGGTTTTCCACTAATGAAAAACTGTTTTTT. Translating it yields CATTRDRFSTNEKLFF.

The chain has TRBV6-4 and TRBJ2-3; D gene unclear. Germline CDR1 and CDR2: MRHNA and SNTAGT. Trimming removed 4 bases from V and 6 bases from J, with 8 bases in between. The CDR3 is 12 amino acids. The CDR3 reads CASSAGADTQYF. Here the CDR3 DNA reads TGTGCCAGCAGTGCCGGAGCGGATACGCAGTATTTT.

The chain uses TRBV5-1 and TRBJ2-1; TRBD2 agrees at 7 bases. Germline V gene sequence: CDR1 SGHRS, CDR2 YFSETQ. The J segment lost 0 bases and the V segment lost 3 bases, leaving 3 bases of the junction unmatched. The CDR3 totals 15 residues. The CDR3 DNA reads as TGCGCCAGCAGCTCCCGGACTAGCTCCTACAATGAGCAGTTCTTC. It translates to CASSSRTSSYNEQFF.

This clone was observed a few times. The V call is TRBV7-6, the J call TRBJ1-2; 10 bases fit TRBD1. Germline assignment: CDR1 SGHVS and CDR2 FNYEAQ. J gave up 6 bases and V 1 base, and 2 bases lay outside the gene matches. The CDR3 spans 14 residues. CDR3 bases: TGTGCCAGCAGCTTAGGGGACAGGGGCCATGGCTACACCTTC. It encodes CASSLGDRGHGYTF.

Only a few counts were recorded for this clone. The chain couples TRBV9 to TRBJ2-3, with D maybe TRBD2 (7 bases). The CDR3 totals 16 residues. Germline assignment: CDR1 SGDLS and CDR2 YYNGEE. Trimming removed 3 bases from V and 0 bases from J, with 14 bases in between. This CDR3 reads CASSEGEGLSTDTQYF. CDR3 coding DNA: TGTGCCAGCAGCGAGGGGGAGGGACTTAGCACAGATACGCAGTATTTT.

This clone was counted a few times. The chain joins TRBV27 to TRBJ1-5; no firm D call. CDR3 length equals 15 residues. V was cut by 6 bases and J by 5 bases, with 17 bases left in between. The germline V gene encodes CDR1 MNHEY and CDR2 SMNVEV (reference sequence). DNA of the CDR3: TGTGCCAGCAGCCACTCAAGCAACGAGTATCAGCCCCAGCATTTT. It specifies CASSHSSNEYQPQHF.

This clone turned up a few times. J is TRBJ2-2 and V is TRBV5-1; the D gene is possibly TRBD1 (6 bases). The CDR3 spans 14 residues. Per germline, CDR1 SGHRS and CDR2 YFSETQ. Trimming took 0 bases from V and 6 from J, leaving 9 bases between them. The CDR3 region has the DNA TGCGCCAGCAGCTTGGAATGGGGGCCCGGGGAGCTGTTTTTT. Translation: CASSLEWGPGELFF.

This clone has only a few counts. This chain uses TRBV27 with TRBJ1-2; D may be TRBD1 (5 bases). V was clipped by 7 bases and J by 1 base, with 19 bases between them. Germline CDR1 reads MNHEY; CDR2 reads SMNVEV (reference sequence). This CDR3 is built from 16 residues. The CDR3 DNA sequence: TGTGCCAGCAAGATTAGAAAAGGGGTTCTTAACTATGGCTACACCTTC. This encodes CASKIRKGVLNYGYTF.

The chain couples TRBV18 to TRBJ2-7; maybe TRBD1 (6 bases). Trimming cost V 3 bases and J 4 bases, with 16 bases left between them. The CDR3 runs 15 residues. Germline V gene data show CDR1 as KGHSH and CDR2 as LQKENI. CDR3 nucleotides: TGTGCCAGCTCACCTTCCGGGACAAGTAGTTACGAGCAGTACTTC. Amino acids: CASSPSGTSSYEQYF.

This clone was seen a handful of times. The rearrangement uses TRBV4-1 and TRBJ1-2; 9 bases line up with TRBD1. CDR1 MGHRA and CDR2 YSYEKL come from the germline V gene. J gave up 2 bases and V 0 bases, and 4 bases lay outside the gene matches. The length of the CDR3 is 16 residues. The CDR3 loop reads CASSQDTDRGNYGYTF. The CDR3 DNA follows: TGCGCCAGCAGCCAAGATACCGACAGGGGGAACTATGGCTACACCTTC.

In its sample, this clone was seen a few times. The CDR3 DNA sequence: TGTGCCAGCAGTTCCGGACAGCCGCACCTGGGGACCCAGTACTTC. Protein product: CASSSGQPHLGTQYF. The rearrangement links TRBV9 to TRBJ2-5, with D perhaps TRBD1 (6 bases). From germline, CDR1 is SGDLS and CDR2 YYNGEE. Trimming took 5 bases from V and 7 from J, leaving 21 bases between them. The CDR3 runs 15 residues.

The rearrangement uses TRBV6-1 and TRBJ1-1; unclear D gene. The V and J ends lost 0 bases and 4 bases respectively, with 12 bases between them. The length of the CDR3 is 15 residues. Germline CDR1 is MNHNS and CDR2 is SASEGT. The CDR3 is CASSEAGFSSTEAFF. The CDR3 coding sequence is TGTGCCAGCAGTGAAGCCGGGTTCAGTAGCACTGAAGCTTTCTTT.

The chain recombines TRBV28 with TRBJ2-7; tentatively, D is TRBD1 (6 bases). CDR3 length: 15 amino acids. Trimming removed 7 bases from V and 2 bases from J, with 18 bases in between. The V gene's germline CDR1 is MDHEN and CDR2 SYDVKM. The CDR3 DNA is TGTGCCAGCAAGTCAGGACAGAGAACACCCTACGAGCAGTACTTC. Its protein is CASKSGQRTPYEQYF.

The J gene is TRBJ1-5, the V gene TRBV2; D gene ambiguous. CDR1 is SNHLY and CDR2 is FYNNEI in the germline V gene. The CDR3 is made up of 17 amino acids. Trimming took 0 bases from V and 0 from J, leaving 12 bases between them. Here the CDR3 DNA reads TGTGCCAGCAGTGAAGCGCAGGCCCGTTATAGCAATCAGCCCCAGCATTTT. Encoded protein: CASSEAQARYSNQPQHF.